The rows below give T cell receptor beta chains drawn from one sample of a study of blood T cell repertoires in COVID-19. The assay was immunoSEQ multiplex PCR, and TCRdb's table has in-frame clones only and misses some. This table holds 150,000 to 200,000 clones, approximately 91% found once. Sequenced: peripheral blood. The receptors derive from a man younger than 30 with acute or convalescent COVID-19. Both conserved end residues are part of each CDR3. The order of the fields is V gene, CDR3 length, J gene, CDR3 protein.

v_gene: TRBV12-5
len: 13
j_gene: TRBJ1-1
CDR3aa: CASGLVPNTEAFF

v_gene: TRBV12-3/TRBV12-4
len: 13
j_gene: TRBJ1-2
CDR3aa: CASTLTGAGGYTF

v_gene: TRBV7-8
len: 14
j_gene: TRBJ1-1
CDR3aa: CASSPRTENTEAFF

v_gene: TRBV2
len: 14
j_gene: TRBJ2-7
CDR3aa: CASCVFRGSPEQYF

v_gene: TRBV5-1
len: 15
j_gene: TRBJ2-7
CDR3aa: CASSLAGQQTYEQYF

v_gene: TRBV7-9
len: 14
j_gene: TRBJ1-4
CDR3aa: CASSLSTGGEKLFF

v_gene: TRBV6-4
len: 13
j_gene: TRBJ1-4
CDR3aa: CASSESGGEKLFF

v_gene: TRBV21-1
len: 18
j_gene: TRBJ1-2
CDR3aa: CASSKTGQTTFRNYGYTF

v_gene: TRBV7-8
len: 13
j_gene: TRBJ2-7
CDR3aa: CASSRVETYEQYF

v_gene: TRBV6-1
len: 18
j_gene: TRBJ2-1
CDR3aa: CASSEAGGGLAVYNEQFF

v_gene: TRBV5-1
len: 13
j_gene: TRBJ1-2
CDR3aa: CASSNRANYGYTF

v_gene: TRBV10-2
len: 14
j_gene: TRBJ2-1
CDR3aa: CASRTVEGASGLFF

v_gene: TRBV7-9
len: 16
j_gene: TRBJ2-1
CDR3aa: CASSPRQIGTYNEQFF

v_gene: TRBV19
len: 17
j_gene: TRBJ2-2
CDR3aa: CASSIRQGAENTGELFF

v_gene: TRBV2
len: 17
j_gene: TRBJ2-6
CDR3aa: CALGGGHSSSGANVLTF

v_gene: TRBV2
len: 14
j_gene: TRBJ2-3
CDR3aa: CAIATSGPTDTQYF

v_gene: TRBV12-3/TRBV12-4
len: 13
j_gene: TRBJ1-2
CDR3aa: CASSSGQGRGYTF

v_gene: TRBV11-3
len: 17
j_gene: TRBJ1-5
CDR3aa: CASSFSGQRGGNQPQHF

v_gene: TRBV7-2
len: 15
j_gene: TRBJ2-7
CDR3aa: CASSLDLAGAYEQYF

v_gene: TRBV27
len: 14
j_gene: TRBJ1-1
CDR3aa: CASRAGTGNTEAFF